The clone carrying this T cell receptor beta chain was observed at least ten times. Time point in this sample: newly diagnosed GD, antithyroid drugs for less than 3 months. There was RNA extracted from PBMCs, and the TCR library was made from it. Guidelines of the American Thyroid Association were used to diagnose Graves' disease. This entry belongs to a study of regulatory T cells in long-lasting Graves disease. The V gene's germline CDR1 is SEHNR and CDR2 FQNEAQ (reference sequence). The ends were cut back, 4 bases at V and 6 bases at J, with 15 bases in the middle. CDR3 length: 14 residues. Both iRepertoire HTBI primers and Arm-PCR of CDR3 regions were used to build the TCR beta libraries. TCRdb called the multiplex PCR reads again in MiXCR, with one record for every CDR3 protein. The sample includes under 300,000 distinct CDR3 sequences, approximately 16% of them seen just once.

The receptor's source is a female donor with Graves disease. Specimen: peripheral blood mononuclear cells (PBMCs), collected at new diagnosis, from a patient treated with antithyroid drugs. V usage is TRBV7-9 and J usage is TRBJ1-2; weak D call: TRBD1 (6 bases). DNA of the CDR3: TGTGCCAGCAGCTCTATAAGGGGGGACGATGGCTACACCTTC. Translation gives CASSSIRGDDGYTF.